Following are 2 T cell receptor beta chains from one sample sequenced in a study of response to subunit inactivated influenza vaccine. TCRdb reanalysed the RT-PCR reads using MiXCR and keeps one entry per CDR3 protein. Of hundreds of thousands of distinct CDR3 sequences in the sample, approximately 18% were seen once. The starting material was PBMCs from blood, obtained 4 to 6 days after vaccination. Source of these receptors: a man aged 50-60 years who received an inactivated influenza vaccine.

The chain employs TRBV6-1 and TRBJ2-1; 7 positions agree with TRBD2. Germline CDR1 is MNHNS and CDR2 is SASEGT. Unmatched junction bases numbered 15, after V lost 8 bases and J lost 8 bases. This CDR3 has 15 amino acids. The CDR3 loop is CASGGIAGIRDEQFF. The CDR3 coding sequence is TGTGCCAGCGGTGGAATAGCGGGCATCCGCGATGAGCAGTTCTTC.

This CDR3 reads CASSLAGSNNEQFF. The CDR3, as DNA: TGCGCCAGCAGCCTAGCGGGGTCTAACAATGAGCAGTTCTTC. The chain has TRBV5-1 and TRBJ2-1, with 9 positions matching TRBD2. Unmatched junction bases numbered 4, after V lost 4 bases and J lost 5 bases. Germline loops: CDR1 SGHRS, CDR2 YFSETQ. The CDR3 has 14 amino acids.